One sample yielded the 21 T cell receptor beta chains listed below, sequenced in a study of shared clonotypes between healthy human individuals. Generated by immunoSEQ multiplex PCR, the TCRdb table keeps only in-frame clones and is missing some. Altogether approximately 1.1 million clones are present, roughly 74% being singletons, with the ten largest covering approximately 0.52%. Sequencing used memory CD4+ T cells from PBMCs. The subset: CD45RA-negative fraction. These receptors were taken from a man between 18 and 35 years old in good health. Some clones in this sample may be carry-over from other donors' samples.

The chain couples TRBV11-2 to TRBJ1-1; a possible D gene is TRBD1 (6 bases). The CDR3 is 12 residues long. Germline values: CDR1 SGHAT, CDR2 FQNNGV. V lost 5 bases and J lost 7, with 11 bases in between. The CDR3 bases are TGTGCCAGCAGCCCGACAGGAATTGAAGCTTTCTTT. Encoded protein: CASSPTGIEAFF.

This clone was seen a handful of times. The chain recombines TRBV7-9 with TRBJ2-3; D uncertain. CDR1 and CDR2 (germline): SEHNR, FQNEAQ (reference sequence). This CDR3 contains 13 residues. Trimming shortened V by 0 bases and J by 7 bases, and 8 bases separated the two germline ends. CDR3 protein: CASSLAETNTQYF. DNA for the CDR3: TGTGCCAGCAGCTTAGCAGAAACGAATACGCAGTATTTT.

The chain recombines TRBV7-9 with TRBJ2-3; D is unclear. The CDR3 consists of 16 residues. Trimming took 1 base from V and 3 from J, leaving 14 bases between them. CDR1 SEHNR and CDR2 FQNEAQ come from the germline V gene (reference sequence). The CDR3 DNA reads TGTGCCAGCAGCTTAGAGCTCATACGAGAGACAGATACGCAGTATTTT. It codes for CASSLELIRETDTQYF. Full variable domain (outside the CDR3, taken from reference TRBV7-9 and TRBJ2-3): DTGVSQNPRHKITKRGQNVTFRCDPISEHNRLYWYRQTLGQGPEFLTYFQNEAQLEKSRLLSDRFSAERPKGSFSTLEIQRTEQGDSAMYLCASSLELIRETDTQYFGPGTRLTVL.

The chain carries TRBV7-3 and TRBJ2-3; unclear D gene. Germline CDR1 reads SGHTA; CDR2 reads FQGTGA. V was clipped by 2 bases and J by 1 base, with 10 bases between them. The CDR3 is made up of 15 amino acids. The CDR3 region has the DNA TGTGCCAGCAGCTTAGCCGGTGATGGCACAGATACGCAGTATTTT. Its protein product is CASSLAGDGTDTQYF.

This clone has just a few counts. V and J are TRBV28 and TRBJ1-5; D remains ambiguous. V dropped 8 bases and J dropped 4 bases, with 12 bases sitting between them. This CDR3 comprises 13 residues. CDR1 and CDR2 from the germline V gene are MDHEN and SYDVKM. The CDR3 DNA reads as TGTGCCAGCTCTAGTCCCGATAATCAGCCCCAGCATTTT. This gives the protein CASSSPDNQPQHF.

This clone has just a few counts. The CDR3 DNA follows: TGTGCCTGGAGTACAAGAAATACGCAGTATTTT. Its translation: CAWSTRNTQYF. V usage is TRBV30 and J usage is TRBJ2-3; D gene uncertain. CDR1 and CDR2 from the germline V gene are GTSNPN and SVGIG (reference sequence). CDR3 length: 11 amino acids. V lost 2 bases to trimming and J lost 7 bases, with 7 bases between them.

This chain uses TRBV7-2 with TRBJ1-4, with D unresolved. Trimming left V 1 base short and J 0 bases short, with 12 bases between. The germline V gene has CDR1 SGHTA and CDR2 FQGNSA. The CDR3 is 17 amino acids. Here the CDR3 reads CASSLVRTSATNEKLFF. The CDR3 DNA reads TGTGCCAGCAGCTTAGTCAGAACAAGCGCAACTAATGAAAAACTGTTTTTT.

Here the CDR3 reads CASSTRTGSAYEQYF. The DNA of the CDR3 is TGTGCCAGCAGCACCAGGACAGGGTCCGCCTACGAGCAGTACTTC. The rearrangement uses TRBV5-4 and TRBJ2-7; 8 bases line up with TRBD1. The CDR3 contains 15 residues. J was trimmed by 2 bases and V by 4 bases; bases with no gene match: 8. Germline lookup yields CDR1 SGHNT and CDR2 YYREEE (reference sequence).

The rearrangement joins TRBV7-9 to TRBJ1-2; TRBD1 aligns across 7 bases. CDR3 size: 15 residues. From germline, CDR1 is SEHNR and CDR2 FQNEAQ (reference sequence). J lost 5 bases, V lost 1 base, and 7 bases had no gene match. For the CDR3, the DNA is TGTGCCAGCAGCTTAGGAGACAGGGTTGGGTATGGCTACACCTTC. Translation: CASSLGDRVGYGYTF. Combining the CDR3 with reference TRBV7-9 and TRBJ1-2 gives the whole variable domain DTGVSQNPRHKITKRGQNVTFRCDPISEHNRLYWYRQTLGQGPEFLTYFQNEAQLEKSRLLSDRFSAERPKGSFSTLEIQRTEQGDSAMYLCASSLGDRVGYGYTFGSGTRLTVV.

The chain is built from TRBV28 and TRBJ1-5; D is unclear. Looked up from germline, CDR1 is MDHEN and CDR2 is SYDVKM. V shed 1 base and J shed 7 bases, with 11 bases lying between them. The CDR3 is 14 amino acids. CDR3 loop: CASSLLQREQPQHF. In DNA, the CDR3 is TGTGCCAGCAGTTTATTACAAAGGGAGCAGCCCCAGCATTTT.

The chain links TRBV5-1 to TRBJ2-1, with 13 positions matching TRBD2. The CDR3 spans 15 residues. Unmatched junction bases numbered 10, after V lost 7 bases and J lost 9 bases. Germline V gene data show CDR1 as SGHRS and CDR2 as YFSETQ. The CDR3 region is CASCEGTSGNGEQFF. The CDR3 nucleotides read TGCGCCAGCTGCGAGGGGACTAGCGGGAATGGTGAGCAGTTCTTC.

This chain uses TRBV5-4 with TRBJ2-7, with D unresolved. Trimming stripped 4 bases from V and 5 bases from J, with 16 bases between. CDR1 SGHNT and CDR2 YYREEE come from the germline V gene (reference sequence). CDR3 size: 14 residues. This chain's CDR3 is CASSPDLISNEQYF. The DNA of the CDR3 is TGTGCCAGCAGCCCAGATCTAATATCTAACGAGCAGTACTTC.

For this clone: One end of the junction varies from germline; a read error may be responsible. The chain carries TRBV29-1 and TRBJ2-1, with TRBD1 identical over 8 bases. Germline CDR1 and CDR2: SQVTM and ANQGSEA. The CDR3 has 17 residues. The CDR3 region has the DNA TGCAGCGTCGAAGTAAAAAACAGGGGGTTTACCTACAATGAGCAGTTCTTC. This encodes CSVEVKNRGFTYNEQFF.

This clone was recorded a few times. The rearrangement links TRBV7-3 to TRBJ2-1; possibly TRBD2 for D (6 bases). V lost 5 bases and J lost 6, with 17 bases in between. The CDR3 loop spans 15 amino acids. Per the germline V gene, CDR1 is SGHTA and CDR2 is FQGTGA. The CDR3 region is CASSLFLGGANEQFF. As DNA, the CDR3 is TGTGCCAGCAGCCTGTTTTTAGGCGGGGCCAATGAGCAGTTCTTC.

This clone appeared a single time. This sequence joins TRBV5-1 and TRBJ2-4, with D maybe TRBD2 (6 bases). Germline V gives CDR1 SGHRS, CDR2 YFSETQ. The CDR3 runs 12 residues. The V end lost 4 bases, the J end lost 9 bases, and 11 bases lay between the germline ends. CDR3 region: CASSTTGGIQYF. In DNA form, the CDR3 reads TGCGCCAGCAGCACCACCGGGGGCATTCAGTACTTC.

This clone was seen a few times. This clone may be a read error of a much larger clone one base away. The chain links TRBV7-9 to TRBJ2-3; no firm D call. The CDR3 length is 11 residues. Trimming took 6 bases from V and 2 from J, leaving 3 bases between them. CDR1 and CDR2 (germline): SEHNR, FQNEAQ (reference sequence). CDR3 residues: CASSNTDTQYF. CDR3 coding DNA: TGTGCCAGCAGTAACACAGATACGCAGTATTTT.

This clone has a single count. The chain links TRBV7-3 to TRBJ2-1; D is unresolved. The CDR3 is made up of 15 amino acids. Germline V gene lookup returns CDR1 SGHTA and CDR2 FQGTGA. V lost 4 bases and J lost 0, with 10 bases in between. The CDR3 nucleotides are TGTGCCAGCAGCTCCGGGTCGAGCTCCTACAATGAGCAGTTCTTC. Its protein is CASSSGSSSYNEQFF. Full variable domain (remainder filled in from reference TRBV7-3 and TRBJ2-1): GAGVSQTPSNKVTEKGKYVELRCDPISGHTALYWYRQSLGQGPEFLIYFQGTGAADDSGLPNDRFFAVRPEGSVSTLKIQRTERGDSAVYLCASSSGSSSYNEQFFGPGTRLTVL.

The CDR3, as DNA: TGTGCCAGCAGCCAAGGAGAGAGCCGCACCTACAATGAGCAGTTCTTC. Translated, it gives CASSQGESRTYNEQFF. This sequence joins TRBV4-2 and TRBJ2-1; no reliable D call. The CDR3 is made up of 16 amino acids. Deletions cut 1 base from V and 2 bases from J, with 12 bases between. The germline V gene encodes CDR1 LGHNA and CDR2 YNFKEQ.

V gene TRBV27 combines with J gene TRBJ2-1, with 9 bases fitting TRBD2. Germline trimming cut 6 bases from V and 6 bases from J; bases unmatched to any gene: 6. Germline lookup yields CDR1 MNHEY and CDR2 SMNVEV (reference sequence). This CDR3 spans 14 amino acids. For the CDR3, the DNA is TGTGCCAGCAGGGATAGCGGGAGCCCCAATGAGCAGTTCTTC. Protein product: CASRDSGSPNEQFF.

The gene calls are TRBV27 and TRBJ2-1; 9 bases match TRBD2. Germline CDR1 is MNHEY and CDR2 is SMNVEV (reference sequence). V was clipped by 5 bases and J by 2 bases; unmatched bases: 13. The CDR3 is 18 amino acids. The CDR3 bases are TGTGCCAGCAGTATCGCCTTTAGCGGGAGAGGAACCTACAATGAGCAGTTCTTC. This sequence encodes CASSIAFSGRGTYNEQFF.

V is TRBV19 and J is TRBJ1-1, with D possibly TRBD1 on 5 matching bases. The germline CDR1 and CDR2 sequences are LNHDA and SQIVND (reference sequence). The CDR3 loop spans 14 amino acids. V was clipped by 5 bases and J by 5 bases, with 15 bases between them. The CDR3 loop is CASSAREGVTEAFF. The CDR3 nucleotides are TGTGCCAGTAGTGCCAGGGAAGGGGTAACTGAAGCTTTCTTT.